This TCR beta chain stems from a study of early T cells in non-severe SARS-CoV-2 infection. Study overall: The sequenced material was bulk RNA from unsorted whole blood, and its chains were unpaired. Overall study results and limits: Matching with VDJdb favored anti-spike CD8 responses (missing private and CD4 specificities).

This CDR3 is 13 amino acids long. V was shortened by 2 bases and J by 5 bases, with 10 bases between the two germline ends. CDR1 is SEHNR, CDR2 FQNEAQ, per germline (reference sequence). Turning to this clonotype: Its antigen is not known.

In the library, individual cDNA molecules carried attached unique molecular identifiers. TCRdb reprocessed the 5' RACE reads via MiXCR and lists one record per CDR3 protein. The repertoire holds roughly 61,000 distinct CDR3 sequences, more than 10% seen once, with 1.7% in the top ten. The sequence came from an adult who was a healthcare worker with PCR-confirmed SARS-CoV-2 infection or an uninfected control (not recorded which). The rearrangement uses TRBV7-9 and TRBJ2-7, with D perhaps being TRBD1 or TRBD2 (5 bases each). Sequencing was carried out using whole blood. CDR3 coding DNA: TGTGCCAGCAGCTTAATTGGGGGTAACGAGCAGTACTTC. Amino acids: CASSLIGGNEQYF.